The sample holds a few counts of the clone carrying this T cell receptor beta chain. Its specificity is not known. The sample, roughly 9.1 milliliters of peripheral blood, was drawn from each donor. This sample was included in a study of blood T cells in healthy people across ages. Findings and limits, study-wide: It was the long-lived donors that had more naive CD4+ cells and higher diversity than aged donors. Donor CMV infection status was unknown, possibly confounding age-related changes in expanded clonotypes. Unsorted PBMCs blocked a conclusive comparison of naive and antigen-experienced cells.

The V segment lost 2 bases and the J segment 4 bases; nucleotides outside the gene matches: 4. The CDR3 consists of 14 residues. Germline CDR1 SGHKS, CDR2 YYEKEE (reference sequence). A sample-barcoded 5' primer and a J-beta primer mix were used in a second PCR of about 6 to 12 cycles. TCRdb recomputed calls from the 5' RACE reads with MiXCR, one row per CDR3 protein. The repertoire includes about 1.4 million distinct CDR3 sequences, roughly 60% of them detected once, and over 5.5% sits in the top ten. The sample comprised blood. The gene calls are TRBV5-5 and TRBJ2-5; TRBD2 aligns across 8 bases. This receptor was obtained from a man aged 18 to 29 in good health. CDR3 coding DNA: TGTGCCAGCAGCTTAAGGACTAGCCTAGAGACCCAGTACTTC. Translation gives CASSLRTSLETQYF.